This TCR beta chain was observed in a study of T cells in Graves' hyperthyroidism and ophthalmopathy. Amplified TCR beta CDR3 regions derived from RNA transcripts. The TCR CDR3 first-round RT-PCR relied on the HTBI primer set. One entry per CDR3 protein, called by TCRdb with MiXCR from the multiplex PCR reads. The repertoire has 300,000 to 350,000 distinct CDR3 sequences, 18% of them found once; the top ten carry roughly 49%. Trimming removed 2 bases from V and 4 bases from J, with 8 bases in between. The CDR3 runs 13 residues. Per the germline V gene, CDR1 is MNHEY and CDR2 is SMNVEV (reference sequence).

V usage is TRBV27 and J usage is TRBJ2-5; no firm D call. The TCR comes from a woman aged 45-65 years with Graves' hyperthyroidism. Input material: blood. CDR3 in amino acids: CASSLAQRETQYF. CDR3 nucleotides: TGTGCCAGCAGTTTAGCCCAAAGAGAGACCCAGTACTTC.